Listed below are T cell receptor beta chains from one sample, sequenced in a study of cytomegalovirus exposure and HLA in healthy donors. The method was immunoSEQ multiplex PCR; TCRdb's version includes in-frame clones alone and lacks a portion of them. Among a few hundred thousand clones listed, 80% to 95% were seen once. Sequencing input: PBMCs. The receptors were sampled from a girl aged 2 to 10 in good health and CMV-seronegative. The CDR3 runs from the conserved cysteine through the conserved F or W. The D gene is left open where the match is weak. Size is omitted from some rows. Given values are once, few, many or a class for expanded clones.

d_call clone_size j_call v_call cdr3_nt cdr3_aa
TRBD1 - TRBJ2-7 TRBV4-1 TGCGCCAGCAGCCACCCCGGACAGGGCTACGAGCAGTACTTC CASSHPGQGYEQYF
TRBD1 - TRBJ1-2 TRBV5-6 TGTGCCAGCAGCTTGGGGACAGGGGCTGGCTACACCTTC CASSLGTGAGYTF
TRBD1 - TRBJ2-7 TRBV5-1 TGCGCCAGCAGCCAATCGGGACAGAGCTACGAGCAGTACTTC CASSQSGQSYEQYF
- - TRBJ2-5 TRBV7-8 TGTGCCAGCAGCTTAGCGCGGATCAGCGTTGATGAGACCCAGTACTTC CASSLARISVDETQYF
TRBD2 once TRBJ2-1 TRBV11-3 TGTGCCAGCAGCTTAGTAGCGGGAGGGACCTACAATGAGCAGTTCTTC CASSLVAGGTYNEQFF
- - TRBJ2-5 TRBV10-2 TGCGCCAGCAGTCTCGGCGGAGAAGAGACCCAGTACTTC CASSLGGEETQYF
TRBD2 - TRBJ2-1 TRBV5-1 TGCGCCAGCAGCTTGACTAGCGGGGGCCACAATGAGCAGTTCTTC CASSLTSGGHNEQFF
TRBD2 once TRBJ2-1 TRBV5-1 TGCGCCAGCAGCTTCGGGACTAGCGGGGTGATTTGGAATGAGCAGTTCTTC CASSFGTSGVIWNEQFF
TRBD2 - TRBJ2-3 TRBV11-2 TGTGCCAGCAGCCTGGAGCGGGGGAGGGTGACAGATACGCAGTATTTT CASSLERGRVTDTQYF
TRBD2 - TRBJ2-7 TRBV7-6 TGTGCCAGCAGCTTAGGGGACGGACTAGCGGGGACTTCCGAGCAGTACTTC CASSLGDGLAGTSEQYF
- - TRBJ1-5 TRBV27 TGTGCCAGCAGTTTATTTTCCCGGGACACGCGAAATCAGCCCCAGCATTTT CASSLFSRDTRNQPQHF
- once TRBJ1-2 TRBV9 TGTGCCAGCAGCACTCAGGGTTTTAATGGCTACACCTTC CASSTQGFNGYTF
TRBD2 - TRBJ2-5 TRBV4-1 TGCGCCAGCAGCCAAGCGGGACTAGCGGGAGGGCCGGATCCTATGGAGACCCAGTACTTC CASSQAGLAGGPDPMETQYF
TRBD2 - TRBJ2-3 TRBV5-1 TGCGCCAGCAGCATGACTAGCTATACGCAGTATTTT CASSMTSYTQYF
- - TRBJ1-4 TRBV19 TGTGCCAGTAGTCCCGTAAGAATCCGCAGGGAGGAAGAAAAACTGTTTTTT CASSPVRIRREEEKLFF
- - TRBJ1-2 TRBV4-1 TGCGCCAGCAGCCCGCAGGGTTCAAACTATGGCTACACCTTC CASSPQGSNYGYTF
TRBD1 once TRBJ1-2 TRBV6-5 TGTGCCAGCAGTTACTCGAGGGGACAGGGGGCTGGCTACACCTTC CASSYSRGQGAGYTF
- - TRBJ2-5 TRBV11-2 TGTGCCAGCAGCCCGGGACTGGGAGAGACCCAGTACTTC CASSPGLGETQYF
TRBD2 few TRBJ2-1 TRBV19 TGTGCCAGTAGCACTATAGGGGCAGCGGGAGGGCCGGGGAATGAGCAGTTCTTC CASSTIGAAGGPGNEQFF
TRBD1 - TRBJ1-2 TRBV11-2 TGTGCCAGCAGACAGGGGGCGTTTGACTATGGCTACACCTTC CASRQGAFDYGYTF
- - TRBJ2-7 TRBV27 TGTGCCAGCGGAACGACAAAGGGGATAGGGGCCTACGAGCAGTACTTC CASGTTKGIGAYEQYF
TRBD2 once TRBJ2-3 TRBV6-1 TGTGCCAGCTCCCTGGGGCGGGAGGGCACAGATACGCAGTATTTT CASSLGREGTDTQYF
- - TRBJ1-1 TRBV7-9 TGTGCCAGCAGCTTACAGGGTAGGACTGAAGCTTTCTTT CASSLQGRTEAFF
- once TRBJ1-5 TRBV7-9 TGTGCCAGCAGCGGTCAGGGGCAGCCCCAGCATTTT CASSGQGQPQHF
- - TRBJ2-1 TRBV18 TGTGCCAGCTCACCCACGGCGGATGAGCAGTTCTTC CASSPTADEQFF
- - TRBJ1-1 TRBV27 TGTGCCAGCAGTATTATAATGAACACTGAAGCTTTCTTT CASSIIMNTEAFF
- - TRBJ2-1 TRBV19 TGTGCCAGTAGTATTGGGAGCTCCTACAATGAGCAGTTCTTC CASSIGSSYNEQFF
TRBD1 - TRBJ1-5 TRBV2 TGTGCCAGCAGCGCACTCGGGACAGGTTTGCAGCCCCAGCATTTT CASSALGTGLQPQHF
- - TRBJ2-7 TRBV30 TGTGCCTGGAGTGTTTCAGGGTCGTCATACGAGCAGTACTTC CAWSVSGSSYEQYF
- - TRBJ1-4 TRBV27 TGTGCCAGCAGTTTATCGTGGGTGACACATTTATATGAAAAACTGTTTTTT CASSLSWVTHLYEKLFF
- once TRBJ2-3 TRBV29-1 TGCAGCGTCGACCAGGGAATTGATACGCAGTATTTT CSVDQGIDTQYF
TRBD2 - TRBJ2-1 TRBV2 TGTGCCAGCAGGAAGGGACTAGTGGTTGAGCAGTTCTTC CASRKGLVVEQFF
TRBD2 - TRBJ2-7 TRBV28 TGTGCCAGCAGGGCTAACCCGGGGGGGCCCTACTACGAGCAGTACTTC CASRANPGGPYYEQYF